The T cell receptor beta chain described here comes from a study of human T cells and chemical hapten exposure. Study-level background: Researchers reported sensitizing a roughly 2 cm by roughly 2 cm upper inner arm skin site with 2% DPC. Study-wide findings and caveats: Every donor had alopecia, and their immune response may therefore differ from healthy people's.

Unique molecular identifiers were linked by the library to individual cDNA molecules. MiXCR, run by TCRdb on the RACE reads, gives a single entry per CDR3 protein. Of 30,000 to 40,000 distinct CDR3 sequences in the sample, less than 15% were seen once. With V trimmed by 1 base and J by 3 bases, 3 bases remained unmatched. Germline V lookup: CDR1 LGHDT, CDR2 YNNKEL (reference sequence). CDR3 length: 15 amino acids. This clonotype has ten or more counts. The antigen remains undetermined. Described time point: pre-sensitization, week 0. Treatment given: therapeutic diphenylcyclopropenone sensitization with weekly scalp DPC. RNA extraction used unfractionated whole blood as the source of total RNA. Only after blood had been drawn was each patch test applied.

The receptor was isolated from a middle-aged woman with alopecia areata. Some clones in this sample may be carry-over from other donors' samples. Sequenced here: whole blood, sampled in connection with sensitization to the hapten diphenylcyclopropenone (DPC). V and J are TRBV3-1 and TRBJ1-3; 7 bases match TRBD1. The CDR3: CASSQVQGVGNTIYF. The DNA for the CDR3 is TGTGCCAGCAGCCAAGTTCAGGGGGTTGGAAACACCATATATTTT.